Following are 13 T cell receptor beta chains from one sample sequenced in a study of regulatory and conventional T cells in RAG deficiency (dated by TCRdb to about 2017). Library creation used the immunoSEQ multiplex PCR assay. TCRdb carries this immuneACCESS record with in-frame sequences only. Its versions omit some clonotypes, under half of them owing to an unresolved V gene in the studies checked, with the rest unexplained. Within this sample are about 46,000 clones, with over 80% of them counted one time only. 0.45% to 0.6% of the sample is in the top ten clones. Before genomic DNA extraction, conventional CD4+ T cells were isolated from blood as CD25-low CD127-high cells. These same records also appear under a second study, on regulatory T cells. As the second paper documents: The multiplex PCR used 52 forward TRBV primers and 13 reverse TRBJ primers, with assay-based and computational corrections for amplification bias.

The sequenced sample consisted of CD4+ effector T cells sorted from blood. The receptors originated from a human donor in good health.

J is TRBJ2-7 and V is TRBV11-2; 9 bases fit TRBD1. The CDR3 consists of 15 residues. CDR1 and CDR2 (germline): SGHAT, FQNNGV. The trim removed 6 bases at V and 3 bases at J, leaving 9 bases unmatched. CDR3 sequence: CASSPGTGNYYEQYF. The CDR3 DNA sequence: TGTGCCAGCAGTCCCGGGACAGGGAATTACTACGAGCAGTACTTC.

The rearrangement joins TRBV6-5 to TRBJ2-3; possibly TRBD2 for D (6 bases). The CDR3 is made up of 15 amino acids. Deletions cut 8 bases from V and 0 bases from J, with 15 bases between. CDR1 and CDR2 (germline): MNHEY, SVGAGI. DNA of the CDR3: TGTGCCAGCCGGTCGGGGACTCTTAGCACAGATACGCAGTATTTT. It codes for CASRSGTLSTDTQYF.

The chain joins TRBV7-8 to TRBJ1-1; D remains ambiguous. Germline-derived CDR1 and CDR2 are SGHVS and FQNEAQ. This CDR3 is 14 amino acids long. The germline V and J ends were trimmed by 5 bases and 0 bases, with 10 bases remaining between them. The CDR3 region has the DNA TGTGCCAGCAGCCGTCCGGACTTGAACACTGAAGCTTTCTTT. The encoded protein is CASSRPDLNTEAFF.

The V and J genes are TRBV27 and TRBJ1-6; D perhaps matches TRBD1 (6 bases). The germline V gene encodes CDR1 MNHEY and CDR2 SMNVEV (reference sequence). The V and J ends lost 3 bases and 7 bases respectively, with 10 bases between them. The CDR3 totals 14 residues. The chain's CDR3 is CASSLGAINSPLHF. The CDR3 DNA is TGTGCCAGCAGTTTGGGGGCTATCAATTCACCCCTCCACTTT.

The V and J genes are TRBV4-1 and TRBJ1-1, with D tentatively TRBD1 (5 bases). V was clipped by 2 bases and J by 2 bases, with 12 bases between them. Germline CDR1 MGHRA, CDR2 YSYEKL. The CDR3 covers 15 residues. CDR3 DNA sequence: TGCGCCAGCAGCCAACACCTGAGGGGTAACACTGAAGCTTTCTTT. This translates into CASSQHLRGNTEAFF.

The chain joins TRBV5-1 to TRBJ2-2, with a possible D match to TRBD1 (6 bases). Germline lookup yields CDR1 SGHRS and CDR2 YFSETQ. The CDR3 loop spans 15 amino acids. Trimming cost V 4 bases and J 2 bases, with 12 bases left between them. The CDR3 sequence: CASSDPRGNTGELFF. The CDR3, as DNA: TGCGCCAGCAGCGACCCCAGGGGAAACACCGGGGAGCTGTTTTTT.

This chain links TRBV18 with TRBJ2-2; D uncertain. V lost 2 bases to trimming and J lost 4 bases, with 5 bases between them. Germline CDR1 is KGHSH and CDR2 is LQKENI. This CDR3 contains 13 residues. The CDR3 DNA follows: TGTGCCAGCTCACCAATGGGCACCGGGGAGCTGTTTTTT. Protein sequence: CASSPMGTGELFF.

This clone showed up just a few times. The chain links TRBV7-6 to TRBJ1-4, with TRBD1 identical over 9 bases. Trimming at V came to 8 bases and at J to 8 bases, leaving 9 bases not matched to a gene. Germline V CDR1 and CDR2: SGHVS, FNYEAQ. The length of the CDR3 is 14 residues. The CDR3 region has the DNA TGTGCCAGCTCCCCGGGGACAGGGAGGGAAAAACTGTTTTTT. This gives the protein CASSPGTGREKLFF.

The chain combines TRBV2 with TRBJ2-7; 10 bases map to TRBD1. The V segment lost 8 bases and the J segment 4 bases; nucleotides outside the gene matches: 5. Germline V gene data show CDR1 as SNHLY and CDR2 as FYNNEI. The CDR3 covers 13 residues. The CDR3 sequence is CASRTGGGYEQYF. The CDR3 DNA is TGTGCCAGCCGGACAGGGGGAGGGTACGAGCAGTACTTC.

The V call is TRBV25-1, the J call TRBJ1-2, with a possible D match to TRBD1 (5 bases). This CDR3 has 16 residues. Germline V gene lookup returns CDR1 MGHDK and CDR2 SYGVNS. Trimming pared 2 bases from V and 5 bases from J, leaving 18 bases between. The CDR3 nucleotides are TGTGCCAGCAGTGAAGCGGGAACAGAAGGGGTTTATGGCTACACCTTC. It is translated as CASSEAGTEGVYGYTF.

CDR3 protein: CASSSLPGTQASQPQHF. In DNA form, the CDR3 reads TGTGCCAGCAGTTCCTTGCCCGGGACCCAGGCAAGTCAGCCCCAGCATTTT. This chain connects TRBV5-5 to TRBJ1-5, with D possibly matching TRBD1 (5 bases). Germline CDR1 is SGHKS and CDR2 is YYEKEE (reference sequence). The CDR3 covers 17 residues. Trimming took off 5 bases at V and 6 bases at J, with 24 bases between the two ends.

V gene TRBV2 combines with J gene TRBJ1-1; possible D gene TRBD1, 5 bases. The CDR3 sequence is 13 residues long. The germline V gene has CDR1 SNHLY and CDR2 FYNNEI. V lost 4 bases, J lost 3 bases, and 9 bases lay in between. CDR3: CASSVRGDTEAFF. The CDR3 DNA reads TGTGCCAGCAGTGTACGGGGGGACACTGAAGCTTTCTTT. Using reference TRBV2 and TRBJ1-1 for the parts outside the CDR3, the full variable domain is EPEVTQTPSHQVTQMGQEVILRCVPISNHLYFYWYRQILGQKVEFLVSFYNNEISEKSEIFDDQFSVERPDGSNFTLKIRSTKLEDSAMYFCASSVRGDTEAFFGQGTRLTVV.

This chain links TRBV5-6 with TRBJ1-1, with D perhaps TRBD1 (5 bases). This CDR3 has 13 amino acids. V was clipped by 4 bases and J by 7 bases, with 14 bases between them. The germline V gene has CDR1 SGHDT and CDR2 YYEEEE. Here the CDR3 DNA reads TGTGCCAGCAGCCGGTCAGGGAGGAATGAAGCTTTCTTT. The encoded protein is CASSRSGRNEAFF.